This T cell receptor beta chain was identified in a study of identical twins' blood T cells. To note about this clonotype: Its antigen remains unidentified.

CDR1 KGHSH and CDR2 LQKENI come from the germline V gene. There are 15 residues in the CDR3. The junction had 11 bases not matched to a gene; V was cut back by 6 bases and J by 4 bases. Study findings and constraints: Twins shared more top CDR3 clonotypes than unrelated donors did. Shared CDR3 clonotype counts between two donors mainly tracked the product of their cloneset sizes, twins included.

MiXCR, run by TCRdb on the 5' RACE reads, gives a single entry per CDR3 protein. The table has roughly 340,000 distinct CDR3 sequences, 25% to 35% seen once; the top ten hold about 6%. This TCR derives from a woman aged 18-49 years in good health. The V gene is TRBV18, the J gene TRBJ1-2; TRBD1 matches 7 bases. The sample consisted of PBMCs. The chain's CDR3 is CASSQRTGKTYGYTF. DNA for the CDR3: TGTGCCAGCTCGCAAAGGACAGGAAAAACCTATGGCTACACCTTC.